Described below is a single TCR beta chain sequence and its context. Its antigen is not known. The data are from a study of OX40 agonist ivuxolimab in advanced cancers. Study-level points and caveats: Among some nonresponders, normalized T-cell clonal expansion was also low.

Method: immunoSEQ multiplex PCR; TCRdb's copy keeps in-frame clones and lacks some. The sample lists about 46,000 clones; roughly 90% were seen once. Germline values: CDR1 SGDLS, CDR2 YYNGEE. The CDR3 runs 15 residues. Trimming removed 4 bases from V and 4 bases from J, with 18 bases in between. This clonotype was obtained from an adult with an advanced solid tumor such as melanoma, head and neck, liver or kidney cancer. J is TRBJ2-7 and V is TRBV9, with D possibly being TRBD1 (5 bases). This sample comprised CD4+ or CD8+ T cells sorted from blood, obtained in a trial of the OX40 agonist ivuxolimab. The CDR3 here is CASSPDSYSPYEQYF. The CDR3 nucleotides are TGTGCCAGCAGCCCCGACAGCTATAGCCCGTACGAGCAGTACTTC.